This TCR beta chain was recorded in a study of T cells in Graves' hyperthyroidism and ophthalmopathy. V was pared by 5 bases and J by 0 bases, with 8 bases between. This CDR3 spans 13 amino acids. Germline assignment: CDR1 DFQATT and CDR2 SNEGSKA (reference sequence). A note on this clonotype: As yet, its antigen is unknown.

Broader study findings: The majority of expanded thyroid clonotypes above 0.001 also appeared in blood.

TCR beta CDR3 regions were amplified from RNA transcripts. With the HTBI primer set, the TCR CDR3 went through a first round of RT-PCR. One entry per CDR3 protein results from TCRdb running MiXCR on the multiplex PCR reads. This sample carries about 480,000 distinct CDR3 sequences, approximately 15% of them seen once, and the ten largest clones take under 20%. The chain is built from TRBV20-1 and TRBJ2-1, with D hard to call. This receptor was obtained from a woman between 18 and 29 years old with Graves' hyperthyroidism. The sample was blood. The CDR3 DNA is TGCAGTGCTGAAACGAGCTCCTACAATGAGCAGTTCTTC. Translating gives CSAETSSYNEQFF.